This TCR beta chain was identified in a study of OX40 agonist ivuxolimab in advanced cancers. Looking at the study overall: Ivuxolimab was a fully human IgG2 agonistic monoclonal antibody targeting the costimulatory receptor OX40 (CD134). Intravenous ivuxolimab was administered to patients every 2 weeks at six dose levels: 0.01, 0.1, 0.3, 1.5, 3 and 10 mg/kg. Of the approximately 50 dose-escalation patients, hepatocellular carcinoma was present in roughly 19, melanoma in approximately 15, renal cell carcinoma in 9 and head and neck cancer in 9. A male proportion of 82.7% and a mean age of approximately 60 years, ranging from 23 to 79, were recorded for the dose-escalation cohort. Prior anti-PD-1, anti-PD-L1 or anti-CTLA-4 therapy was permitted, and 35% to 40% of dose-escalation patients had received checkpoint inhibitors. Partial responses were achieved by three dose-escalation patients, of whom one had hepatocellular carcinoma and two had cutaneous melanoma. The point of sequencing TCRbeta in the periphery was to test whether ivuxolimab changed TCR sequence diversity and drove clonal T-cell expansion. The paper describes the monotherapy dose-escalation part (N of about 57 patients) of the phase I trial of ivuxolimab.

The study at large found these results: Low levels of normalized T-cell clonal expansion were also seen in some patients who did not respond. At doses of 0.1 to 3.0 mg/kg, clonal expansion of both CD4+ and CD8+ blood T cells was observed from baseline to week 6. After ivuxolimab, more expanded clones were found on average in CD8+ T cells than in CD4+ T cells. In partial responders in the 0.1-3.0 mg/kg groups, normalized peripheral clonal expansion was found to be among the lowest, especially among CD8+ T cells. Which antigens the clonally expanded peripheral T cells were specific for was not determined.

As for this clone: What this receptor recognizes is not known. No qualities accompany the bases; no much larger clone lies one base away.

For sequencing of the TCRbeta CDR3 region, genomic DNA was extracted from the sorted cells. TCRbeta CDR3 regions were sequenced using the immunoSEQ Assay. The source is immuneACCESS, and TCRdb retained only in-frame sequences with V and J called. Part of the clones is not carried over; for the studies checked, unresolved V genes explain less than half of this, and the remainder is unexplained. For this sample there are approximately 22,000 clones; around 83% appear just once. The leading ten clones occupy approximately 26% of the sample. Patients with autoimmune disease history or receiving systemic immunosuppression were excluded from the trial. Peripheral blood for TCR sequencing was collected from all dose cohorts at baseline, on cycle 4 day 1, and on cycle 7 day 1. The samples were taken from a phase I, first-in-human, multicenter, open-label dose-escalation trial of ivuxolimab. Adults with locally advanced or metastatic melanoma, renal cell, hepatocellular, or head and neck squamous cell carcinoma were enrolled in the trial. Before TCR sequencing, CD4+ and CD8+ T cells were separately sorted from peripheral blood.

The sequence was obtained from an adult with an advanced solid tumor such as melanoma, head and neck, liver or kidney cancer. Sequencing was performed on CD4+ or CD8+ T cells sorted from blood, taken in a trial of the OX40 agonist ivuxolimab.

The CDR3 here reads CASSIGGDYNEQFF. The nucleotide sequence is TGTGCCAGTAGTATCGGGGGGGACTACAATGAGCAGTTCTTC. Recombination linked TRBV19 to TRBJ2-1, with 8 central nucleotides matching TRBD2. V ends up 3 bases short and J 3 bases short, with an unmatched junction base count of 1. The CDR3 runs 14 residues from the cysteine to the phenylalanine. The only DNA kept is the CDR3, 42 bases in frame from the first base. Via the germline V gene (reference sequence), CDR1 is LNHDA and CDR2 SQIVND.